This TCR beta chain is from a study of T-cell reconstitution after alpha-beta-depleted transplantation in children. As it was prepared, the TCRbeta library received unique molecular identifiers. MiXCR, applied by TCRdb to the PCR reads, yields one record per CDR3 protein. The sample holds just over 350,000 distinct CDR3 sequences; roughly 15% are singletons and the top ten take approximately 4.2%. This clonotype was seen many times. Germline-derived CDR1 and CDR2 are MNHEY and SVGEGT. There are 20 residues in the CDR3. The ends were cut back, 3 bases at V and 1 base at J, with 25 bases in the middle. This clonotype was sampled from a human donor who donated a stem cell graft to a child with Fanconi anemia. The rearrangement uses TRBV6-2 or TRBV6-3 and TRBJ2-1; the D gene is possibly TRBD2 (6 bases). This specimen consisted of PBMCs, obtained from the stem cell graft. The CDR3 DNA follows: TGTGCCAGCAGTTATTCTTATGGGGGGACCGCACCCCTTTCCTACAATGAGCAGTTCTTC. Amino acid sequence: CASSYSYGGTAPLSYNEQFF.